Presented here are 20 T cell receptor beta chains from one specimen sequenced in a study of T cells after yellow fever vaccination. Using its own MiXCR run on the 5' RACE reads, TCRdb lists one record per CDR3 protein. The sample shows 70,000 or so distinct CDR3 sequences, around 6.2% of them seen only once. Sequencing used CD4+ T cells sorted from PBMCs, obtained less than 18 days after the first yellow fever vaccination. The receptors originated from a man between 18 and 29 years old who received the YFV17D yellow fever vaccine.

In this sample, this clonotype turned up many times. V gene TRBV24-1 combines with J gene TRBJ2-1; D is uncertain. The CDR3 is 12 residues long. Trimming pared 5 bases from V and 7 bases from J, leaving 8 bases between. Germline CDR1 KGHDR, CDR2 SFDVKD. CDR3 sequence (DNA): TGTGCCACCAGTGTTAACGGTAATGAGCAGTTCTTC. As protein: CATSVNGNEQFF.

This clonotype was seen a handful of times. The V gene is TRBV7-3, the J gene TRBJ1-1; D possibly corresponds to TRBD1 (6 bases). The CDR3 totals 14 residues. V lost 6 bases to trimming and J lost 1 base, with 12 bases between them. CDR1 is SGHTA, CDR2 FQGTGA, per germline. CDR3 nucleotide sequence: TGTGCCAGCAGTGTCGGGACACCGAACACTGAAGCTTTCTTT. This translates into CASSVGTPNTEAFF.

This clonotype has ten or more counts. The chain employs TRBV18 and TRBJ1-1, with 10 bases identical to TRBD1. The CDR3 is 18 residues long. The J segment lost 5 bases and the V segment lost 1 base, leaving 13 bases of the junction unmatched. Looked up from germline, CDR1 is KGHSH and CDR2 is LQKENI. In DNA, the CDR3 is TGTGCCAGCTCACCACAGGCATCCGACAGGGGGCGAGGAACTGAAGCTTTCTTT. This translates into CASSPQASDRGRGTEAFF.

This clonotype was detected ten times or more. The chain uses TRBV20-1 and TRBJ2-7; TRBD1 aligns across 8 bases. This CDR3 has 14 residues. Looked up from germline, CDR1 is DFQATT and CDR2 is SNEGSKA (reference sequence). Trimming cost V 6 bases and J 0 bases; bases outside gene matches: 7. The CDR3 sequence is CSAGRTGSSYEQYF. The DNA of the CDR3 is TGCAGTGCCGGACGGACAGGGAGCTCCTACGAGCAGTACTTC.

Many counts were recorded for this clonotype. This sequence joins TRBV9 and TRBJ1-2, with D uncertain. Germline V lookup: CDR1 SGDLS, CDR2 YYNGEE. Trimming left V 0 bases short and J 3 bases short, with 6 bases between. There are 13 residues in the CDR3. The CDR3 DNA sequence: TGTGCCAGCAGCGTAGCCCTGGACTATGGCTACACCTTC. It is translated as CASSVALDYGYTF.

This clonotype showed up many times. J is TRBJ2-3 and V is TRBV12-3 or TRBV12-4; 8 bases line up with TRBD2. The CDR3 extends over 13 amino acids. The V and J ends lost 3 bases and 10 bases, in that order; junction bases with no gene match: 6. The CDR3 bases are TGTGCCAGCAGTTTGGTACCACTAGCGGCGCAGTATTTT. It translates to CASSLVPLAAQYF.

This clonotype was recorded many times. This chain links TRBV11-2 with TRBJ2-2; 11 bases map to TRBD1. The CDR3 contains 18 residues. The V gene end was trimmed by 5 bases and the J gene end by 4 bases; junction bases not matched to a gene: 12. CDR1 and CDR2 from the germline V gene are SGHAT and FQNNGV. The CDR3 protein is CASSPLPPGTGGTGELFF. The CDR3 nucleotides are TGTGCCAGCAGCCCGCTACCCCCTGGGACAGGGGGCACCGGGGAGCTGTTTTTT. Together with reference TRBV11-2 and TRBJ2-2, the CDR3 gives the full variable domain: EAGVAQSPRYKIIEKRQSVAFWCNPISGHATLYWYQQILGQGPKLLIQFQNNGVVDDSQLPKDRFSAERLKGVDSTLKIQPAKLEDSAVYLCASSPLPPGTGGTGELFFGEGSRLTVL.

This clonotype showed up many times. The DNA of the CDR3 is TGCGCCAGCAGCTTGGAGGGATTAACAGATACGCAGTATTTT. Its protein product is CASSLEGLTDTQYF. V is TRBV5-1 and J is TRBJ2-3; no clear D gene. V was shortened by 0 bases and J by 3 bases, with 8 bases between the two germline ends. The CDR3 is 14 amino acids. The germline V gene encodes CDR1 SGHRS and CDR2 YFSETQ.

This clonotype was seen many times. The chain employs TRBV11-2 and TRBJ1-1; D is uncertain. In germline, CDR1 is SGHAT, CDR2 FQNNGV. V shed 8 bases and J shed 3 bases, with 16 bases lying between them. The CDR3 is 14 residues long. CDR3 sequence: CASANVREDTEAFF. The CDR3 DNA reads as TGTGCCAGCGCGAACGTGCGGGAAGACACTGAAGCTTTCTTT.

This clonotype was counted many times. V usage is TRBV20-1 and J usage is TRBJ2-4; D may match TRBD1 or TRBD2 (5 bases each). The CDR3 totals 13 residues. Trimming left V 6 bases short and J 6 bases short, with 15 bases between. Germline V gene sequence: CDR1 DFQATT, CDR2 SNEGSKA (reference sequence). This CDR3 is CSALRDGRNIQYF. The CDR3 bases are TGCAGTGCCCTCCGGGACGGCAGAAACATTCAGTACTTC.

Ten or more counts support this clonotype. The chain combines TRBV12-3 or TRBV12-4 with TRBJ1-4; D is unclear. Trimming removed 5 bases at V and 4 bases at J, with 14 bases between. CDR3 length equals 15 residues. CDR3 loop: CASSAAGRRNEKLFF. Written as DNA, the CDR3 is TGTGCCAGCAGTGCCGCCGGACGTCGTAATGAAAAACTGTTTTTT.

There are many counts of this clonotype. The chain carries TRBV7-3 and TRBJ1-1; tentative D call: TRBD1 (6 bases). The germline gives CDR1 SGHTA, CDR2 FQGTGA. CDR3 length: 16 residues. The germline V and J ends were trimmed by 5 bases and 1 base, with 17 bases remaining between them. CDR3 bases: TGTGCCAGCAGCCTCCCCCCGAACAGGGAGAACACTGAAGCTTTCTTT. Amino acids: CASSLPPNRENTEAFF.

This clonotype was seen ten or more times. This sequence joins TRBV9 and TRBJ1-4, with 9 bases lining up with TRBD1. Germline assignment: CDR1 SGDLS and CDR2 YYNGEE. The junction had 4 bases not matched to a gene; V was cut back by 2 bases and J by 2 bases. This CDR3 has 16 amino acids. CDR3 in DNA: TGTGCCAGCAGCGTTGGACAGGGGTGGACTAATGAAAAACTGTTTTTT. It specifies CASSVGQGWTNEKLFF. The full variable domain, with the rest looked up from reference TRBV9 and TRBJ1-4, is DSGVTQTPKHLITATGQRVTLRCSPRSGDLSVYWYQQSLDQGLQFLIQYYNGEERAKGNILERFSAQQFPDLHSELNLSSLELGDSALYFCASSVGQGWTNEKLFFGSGTQLSVL.

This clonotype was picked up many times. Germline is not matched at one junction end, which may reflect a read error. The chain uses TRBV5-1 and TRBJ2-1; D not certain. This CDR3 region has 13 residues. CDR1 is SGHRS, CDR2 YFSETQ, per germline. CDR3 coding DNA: TGCGCCAACAGCCAACAAGGGAACAATGAGCAGTTCTTC. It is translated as CANSQQGNNEQFF.

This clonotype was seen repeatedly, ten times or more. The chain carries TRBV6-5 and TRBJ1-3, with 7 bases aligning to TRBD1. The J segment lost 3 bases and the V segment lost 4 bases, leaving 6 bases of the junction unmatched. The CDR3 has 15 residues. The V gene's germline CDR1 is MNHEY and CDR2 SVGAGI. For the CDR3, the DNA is TGTGCCAGCAGTTCTGAGACAGGGCTTGGAAACACCATATATTTT. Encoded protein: CASSSETGLGNTIYF.

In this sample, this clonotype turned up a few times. The CDR3 loop reads CASSLDRWGTQYF. For the CDR3, the DNA is TGTGCCAGCAGCTTAGATCGATGGGGAACACAGTACTTC. The genes are TRBV7-3 and TRBJ2-5; D remains unclear. The CDR3 extends over 13 amino acids. Trimming removed 2 bases at V and 11 bases at J, with 15 bases between. Germline CDR1 SGHTA, CDR2 FQGTGA.

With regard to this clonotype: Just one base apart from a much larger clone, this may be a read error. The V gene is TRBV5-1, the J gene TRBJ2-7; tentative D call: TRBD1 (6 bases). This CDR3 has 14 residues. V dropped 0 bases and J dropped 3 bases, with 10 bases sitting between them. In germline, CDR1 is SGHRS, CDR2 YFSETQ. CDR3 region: CASSLGTEVYEQYV. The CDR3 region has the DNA TGCGCCAGCAGCTTGGGGACAGAAGTCTACGAGCAGTACGTC.

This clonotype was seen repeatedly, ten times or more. The CDR3 nucleotides read TGCAGTGCTAGAGATCTAGGAAGGGATTGGACCGGGGAGCTGTTTTTT. It specifies CSARDLGRDWTGELFF. The chain is built from TRBV20-1 and TRBJ2-2; no reliable D call. V gave up 0 bases and J gave up 5 bases, with 16 bases separating them. This CDR3 is built from 16 residues. CDR1 and CDR2 from the germline V gene are DFQATT and SNEGSKA (reference sequence).

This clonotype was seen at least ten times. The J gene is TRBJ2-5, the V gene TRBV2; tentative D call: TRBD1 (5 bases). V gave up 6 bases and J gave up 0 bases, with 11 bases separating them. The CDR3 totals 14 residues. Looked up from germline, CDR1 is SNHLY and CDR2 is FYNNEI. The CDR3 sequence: CASRETEYQETQYF. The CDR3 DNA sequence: TGTGCCAGCAGGGAGACAGAGTACCAAGAGACCCAGTACTTC.

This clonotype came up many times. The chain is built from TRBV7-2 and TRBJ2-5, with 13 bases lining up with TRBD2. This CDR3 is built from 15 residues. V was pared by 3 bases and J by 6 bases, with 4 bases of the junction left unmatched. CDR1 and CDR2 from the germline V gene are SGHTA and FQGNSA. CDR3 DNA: TGTGCCAGCAGCTTTACTAGCGGGGGGGTAAAGACCCAGTACTTC. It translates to CASSFTSGGVKTQYF.